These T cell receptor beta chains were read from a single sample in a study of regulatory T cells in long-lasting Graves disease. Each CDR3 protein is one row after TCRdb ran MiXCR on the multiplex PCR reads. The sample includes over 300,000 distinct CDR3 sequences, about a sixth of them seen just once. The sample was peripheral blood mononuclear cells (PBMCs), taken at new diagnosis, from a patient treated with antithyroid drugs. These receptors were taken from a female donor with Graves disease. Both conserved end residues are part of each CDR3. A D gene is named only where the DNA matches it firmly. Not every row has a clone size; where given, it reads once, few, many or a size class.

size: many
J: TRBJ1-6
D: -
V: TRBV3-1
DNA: TGTGCCAGCAGCCCCAAGCGGTACAGCCACAATTCACCCCTCCACTTT
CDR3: CASSPKRYSHNSPLHF

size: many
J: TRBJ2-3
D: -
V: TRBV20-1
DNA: TGCAGTGCTACCAAACGGGTTCACGATACGCAGTATTTT
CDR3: CSATKRVHDTQYF

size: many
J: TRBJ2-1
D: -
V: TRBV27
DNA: TGTGCCAGCAGTTGGGCCCCAGGAGATGAGCAGTTCTTC
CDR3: CASSWAPGDEQFF

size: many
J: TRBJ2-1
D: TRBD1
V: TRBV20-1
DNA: TGCAGTGCTAGGACAGGGGGCTTGGTCTATGAGCAGTTCTTC
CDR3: CSARTGGLVYEQFF

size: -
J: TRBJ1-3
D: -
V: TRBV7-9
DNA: TGTGCCAGCAGCTTTCAGGGGACTGGAAACACCATATATTTT
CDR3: CASSFQGTGNTIYF

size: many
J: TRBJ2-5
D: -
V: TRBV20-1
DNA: TGCAGTGCTAGCGACTTAGGGGGATTCGAGACCCAGTACTTC
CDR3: CSASDLGGFETQYF

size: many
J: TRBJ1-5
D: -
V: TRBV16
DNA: TGTGCCAGCACCGGGAGCAATCAGCCCCAGCATTTT
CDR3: CASTGSNQPQHF

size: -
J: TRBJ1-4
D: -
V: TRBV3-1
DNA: TGTGCCAGCAGCCAAATCAGGGATTGGGCAACTAATGAAAAACTGTTTTTT
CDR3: CASSQIRDWATNEKLFF

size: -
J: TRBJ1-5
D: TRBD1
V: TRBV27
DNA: TGTGCCAGCAGTAGGGGGCTCGGAGATCAGCCCCAGCATTTT
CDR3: CASSRGLGDQPQHF

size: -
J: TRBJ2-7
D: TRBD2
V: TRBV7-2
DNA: TGTGCCAGCAGCTTAGTAGGCGGGAGGGCTAACCAGTACTTC
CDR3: CASSLVGGRANQYF

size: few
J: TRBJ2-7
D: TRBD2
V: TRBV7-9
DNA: TGTGCCAGCAGCTTGGACTTAGCGGGAACACTCTACGAGCAGTACTTC
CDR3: CASSLDLAGTLYEQYF

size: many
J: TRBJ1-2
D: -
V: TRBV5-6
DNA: TGTGCCAGCAGCTTCGGGTTTCAGGGAGTCTATGGCTACACCTTC
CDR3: CASSFGFQGVYGYTF

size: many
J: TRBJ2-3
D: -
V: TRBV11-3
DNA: TGTGCCAGCACCCAGGCGGATAAGCACCCAGATACGCAGTATTTT
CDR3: CASTQADKHPDTQYF